The source of this T cell receptor beta chain is a study of cytomegalovirus exposure and HLA in healthy donors. Study-level findings and limits: When a later analysis compared HLA-associated TCR beta chains with equally common others, the HLA-associated chains turned out to be more clonally expanded and to have lower generation probabilities.

The CDR3 runs 11 residues. The ends were cut back, 7 bases at V and 7 bases at J, with 10 bases in the middle. Germline-derived CDR1 and CDR2 are SNHLY and FYNNEI. In regard to this clone: Its target is unknown.

In the PCR, 60 Vbeta and 13 Jbeta primers were used. Produced via immunoSEQ multiplex PCR; TCRdb's table is partial and in-frame only. The repertoire holds about 140,000 clones, with around 80% as singletons. The receptor was isolated from a man aged 50 to 59 in good health and CMV-seronegative. The chain uses TRBV2 and TRBJ1-2; D is undetermined. The source material was PBMCs. Here the CDR3 reads CASTLDGGYTF. CDR3 nucleotide sequence: TGTGCCAGCACTCTAGATGGTGGCTACACCTTC.